This TCR beta chain was sequenced during a study of OX40 agonist ivuxolimab in advanced cancers. Study-wide context: Ivuxolimab is an agonistic anti-OX40 (CD134) antibody, and patients were treated with it.

CDR1 and CDR2 (germline): WNHNN, SYGVQD (reference sequence). V lost 1 base and J 5 bases, leaving 2 bases between the germline ends. The CDR3 runs to 12 residues. Only in-frame clones appear in the TCRdb table, and some are missing; sequencing was by immunoSEQ multiplex PCR. Among approximately 49,000 clones, about 85% were seen once, and the ten largest hold roughly 22%. The material sequenced was CD4+ or CD8+ T cells sorted from blood, taken in a trial of the OX40 agonist ivuxolimab. The receptor's source is an adult with an advanced solid tumor such as melanoma, head and neck, liver or kidney cancer. V gene TRBV10-1 combines with J gene TRBJ2-2; D not certain. CDR3 amino acids: CASSELTGELFF. The CDR3 DNA reads as TGCGCCAGCAGTGAGTTAACCGGGGAGCTGTTTTTT.